The 19 T cell receptor beta chains below all came from one sample that was sequenced in a study of blood T cell repertoires in COVID-19. The assay was immunoSEQ multiplex PCR, and TCRdb's table has in-frame clones only and misses some. The top ten clones hold 3.6% of a sample with some 290,000 clones, roughly nine tenths of them seen once. Material for sequencing was peripheral blood. The source is a man aged 18 to 35 with active or convalescent COVID-19.

This chain links TRBV2 with TRBJ2-5; TRBD2 is a possible D gene (6 bases). The CDR3 sequence is 14 residues long. CDR1 SNHLY and CDR2 FYNNEI come from the germline V gene. V lost 4 bases and J 4 bases, leaving 13 bases between the germline ends. As DNA, the CDR3 is TGTGCCAGCAGTGGTGTCGGGGGTGGAGAGACCCAGTACTTC. Protein: CASSGVGGGETQYF.

The rearrangement links TRBV24-1 to TRBJ1-2; 7 positions agree with TRBD1. The CDR3 spans 14 residues. Germline trimming cut 3 bases from V and 4 bases from J; bases unmatched to any gene: 4. Germline V gives CDR1 KGHDR, CDR2 SFDVKD. The CDR3 region has the DNA TGTGCCACCAGTGATCCAAGGACAGGCTATGGCTACACCTTC. As protein: CATSDPRTGYGYTF.

V usage is TRBV27 and J usage is TRBJ2-7, with 9 positions matching TRBD1. CDR1 MNHEY and CDR2 SMNVEV come from the germline V gene (reference sequence). V was pared by 5 bases and J by 4 bases, with 9 bases of the junction left unmatched. CDR3 length: 15 residues. CDR3 residues: CASSASGTGRYEQYF. DNA for the CDR3: TGTGCCAGCAGTGCCTCCGGGACAGGGCGGTACGAGCAGTACTTC.

The chain is built from TRBV6-2 or TRBV6-3 and TRBJ2-1, with a tentative D call TRBD2 (6 bases). The V end was cut by 4 bases, the J end by 5 bases, with 12 bases between. The germline V gene encodes CDR1 MNHEY and CDR2 SVGEGT. The CDR3 covers 14 residues. The CDR3 here is CASSLAGKHNEQFF. CDR3 nucleotides: TGTGCCAGCAGTTTGGCGGGGAAACACAATGAGCAGTTCTTC.

The chain carries TRBV5-1 and TRBJ1-1; TRBD1 might be the D (5 bases). CDR1 and CDR2 from the germline V gene are SGHRS and YFSETQ. CDR3 length: 14 residues. The V gene lost 5 bases and the J gene lost 0 bases, with 11 bases spanning the gap. The CDR3 loop is CASRGLFMNTEAFF. The CDR3 DNA reads TGCGCCAGCAGGGGGCTGTTCATGAACACTGAAGCTTTCTTT.

This clone has only one observation. V is TRBV5-1 and J is TRBJ2-1; 8 bases are shared with TRBD1. This CDR3 comprises 15 residues. J gave up 3 bases and V 4 bases, and 6 bases lay outside the gene matches. The germline CDR1 and CDR2 sequences are SGHRS and YFSETQ. CDR3 sequence reads: CASSVQGAGYNEQFF. The CDR3 DNA reads TGCGCCAGCAGCGTCCAGGGGGCGGGCTACAATGAGCAGTTCTTC.

V is TRBV4-2 and J is TRBJ2-3; TRBD2 aligns across 10 bases. The V segment lost 0 bases and the J segment 2 bases; nucleotides outside the gene matches: 17. Germline-derived CDR1 and CDR2 are LGHNA and YNFKEQ. The CDR3 runs 21 residues. CDR3 sequence: CASSQDMASGRQIAITDTQYF. The CDR3 DNA follows: TGTGCCAGCAGCCAAGATATGGCTAGCGGGAGACAAATCGCGATCACAGATACGCAGTATTTT.

J is TRBJ2-3 and V is TRBV7-2, with a possible D match to TRBD2 (5 bases). In germline, CDR1 is SGHTA, CDR2 FQGNSA. V was cut by 2 bases and J by 2 bases, with 14 bases left in between. The CDR3 length is 16 residues. CDR3 amino acids: CASSLRGGPNTDTQYF. CDR3 DNA: TGTGCCAGCAGCTTAAGAGGCGGGCCTAACACAGATACGCAGTATTTT.

The chain carries TRBV9 and TRBJ1-1; 7 positions agree with TRBD1. Germline V gene data show CDR1 as SGDLS and CDR2 as YYNGEE. Trimming at V came to 0 bases and at J to 1 base, leaving 3 bases not matched to a gene. The CDR3 consists of 15 residues. This chain's CDR3 is CASSVGTGWNTEAFF. CDR3 nucleotide sequence: TGTGCCAGCAGCGTAGGGACAGGTTGGAACACTGAAGCTTTCTTT.

This rearrangement joins TRBV12-5 to TRBJ1-6; D remains ambiguous. Germline lookup yields CDR1 LGHNT and CDR2 FRNRAP. Trimming cost V 5 bases and J 10 bases, with 9 bases left between them. The CDR3 is 12 residues long. The CDR3 here is CASGNGPSPLHF. CDR3 nucleotides: TGTGCTAGTGGTAATGGCCCATCACCCCTCCACTTT.

V usage is TRBV27 and J usage is TRBJ2-1; tentative D call: TRBD1 (6 bases). This CDR3 is 15 amino acids long. CDR1 MNHEY and CDR2 SMNVEV come from the germline V gene (reference sequence). The V and J ends lost 5 bases and 0 bases respectively, with 11 bases between them. This chain's CDR3 is CASSPTGSSYNEQFF. CDR3 in DNA: TGTGCCAGCAGTCCCACAGGGAGCTCCTACAATGAGCAGTTCTTC.

The chain uses TRBV11-2 and TRBJ2-1, with D possibly being TRBD2 (7 bases). Trimming pared 3 bases from V and 6 bases from J, leaving 24 bases between. Germline-derived CDR1 and CDR2 are SGHAT and FQNNGV. This CDR3 is built from 18 residues. CDR3 DNA sequence: TGTGCCAGCAGCTTCCGCTCCGCGGGAGCTTGGGGGGCCAATGAGCAGTTCTTC. It yields the protein CASSFRSAGAWGANEQFF.

The rearrangement uses TRBV6-6 and TRBJ1-5; 9 bases line up with TRBD1. The length of the CDR3 is 16 residues. Unmatched junction bases numbered 11, after V lost 4 bases and J lost 7 bases. Germline V CDR1 and CDR2: MNHNY, SVGAGI (reference sequence). The CDR3 protein is CASSLSATGGLQPQHF. CDR3 sequence (DNA): TGTGCCAGCAGTTTGTCCGCTACAGGGGGCTTACAGCCCCAGCATTTT.

On this clone itself: An end of the junction differs from the germline gene, which may be a read error. The V gene is TRBV6-1, the J gene TRBJ2-1, with a tentative D call TRBD2 (5 bases). CDR3 size: 16 residues. Germline V gives CDR1 MNHNS, CDR2 SASEGT. CDR3 bases: TGTGCCAGCAGTAAAGCCACCGGACGGGAACAGAGTGAGCAGTTCTTC. Encoded protein: CASSKATGREQSEQFF.

The V call is TRBV10-3, the J call TRBJ1-2; D is perhaps TRBD1 (6 bases). Per the germline V gene, CDR1 is ENHRY and CDR2 is SYGVKD. CDR3 length: 17 amino acids. V was cut by 3 bases and J by 5 bases, with 22 bases left in between. The CDR3 DNA follows: TGTGCCATCAGTGACCCCGCGACAGGAGGATTACAGTATGGCTACACCTTC. Translation: CAISDPATGGLQYGYTF.

J is TRBJ1-6 and V is TRBV28; 11 positions match TRBD1. J gave up 9 bases and V 6 bases, and 4 bases lay outside the gene matches. The germline V gene encodes CDR1 MDHEN and CDR2 SYDVKM. The CDR3 extends over 14 amino acids. The chain's CDR3 is CASRIGTGGSPLHF. DNA of the CDR3: TGTGCCAGCAGGATAGGGACAGGGGGTTCACCCCTCCACTTT.

The chain couples TRBV19 to TRBJ1-6; 9 positions match TRBD1. CDR1 LNHDA and CDR2 SQIVND come from the germline V gene (reference sequence). There are 16 residues in the CDR3. V lost 5 bases, J lost 6 bases, and 8 bases stayed unmatched. The CDR3: CASSPPRGQGNSPLHF. In nucleotides, the CDR3 is TGTGCCAGTAGTCCACCCCGGGGACAGGGTAATTCACCCCTCCACTTT.

The chain recombines TRBV19 with TRBJ1-2, with TRBD1 matching over 11 bases. Germline CDR1 LNHDA, CDR2 SQIVND (reference sequence). This CDR3 spans 12 amino acids. The V and J ends lost 8 bases and 6 bases, in that order; junction bases with no gene match: 2. The CDR3 loop reads CASVGQGDGYTF. CDR3 in DNA: TGTGCCAGTGTGGGACAGGGGGATGGCTACACCTTC.

The rearrangement uses TRBV9 and TRBJ1-1; TRBD1 aligns across 8 bases. This CDR3 spans 17 amino acids. Germline CDR1 is SGDLS and CDR2 is YYNGEE. V lost 0 bases to trimming and J lost 7 bases; unmatched junction nucleotides: 14. The DNA for the CDR3 is TGTGCCAGCAGCGTAGAAGTACAGGGGGTACCGGGTGGTGAAGCTTTCTTT. Its translation is CASSVEVQGVPGGEAFF.